This is a list of T cell receptor beta chains from one sample in a study of PD-1 blockade in mismatch repair-deficient tumors. Clones were sequenced by immunoSEQ multiplex PCR, and TCRdb holds only the in-frame ones, with some missing. The sample includes some 100,000 clones, 70% to 85% seen only once; the top ten take 6.3%. The sequencing used peripheral blood, collected 30 to 36 weeks after starting pembrolizumab. These receptors all stem from an adult with mismatch repair-deficient cancer. The conserved cysteine and the conserved F or W are not part of the CDR3 here.

j_call,cdr3_length,v_call,cdr3_aa
TRBJ1-2,11,TRBV14,AKSYGLAHGYT
TRBJ1-5,14,TRBV14,ASSQEGGMSYQPQH
TRBJ1-2,11,TRBV6-4,ASSDSRGFRYT
TRBJ1-1,12,TRBV27,ASSLTGRGTEAF
TRBJ2-2,15,TRBV5-1,ASSLGLAGEWSGELF
TRBJ1-1,12,TRBV9,ASSVLRGGTEAF
TRBJ1-6,13,TRBV4-2,ASSQDQGAYSPLH
TRBJ2-7,13,TRBV7-6,ASSLRDIPRGEQY
TRBJ2-7,13,TRBV10-3,AISESEAPSYEQY
TRBJ2-3,13,TRBV5-1,ASSLAQGARDTQY
TRBJ1-1,11,TRBV7-3,ASSLRKNTEAF
TRBJ2-7,11,TRBV7-9,ASSLGESYEQY
TRBJ1-1,10,TRBV5-1,ASSLGQAEAF